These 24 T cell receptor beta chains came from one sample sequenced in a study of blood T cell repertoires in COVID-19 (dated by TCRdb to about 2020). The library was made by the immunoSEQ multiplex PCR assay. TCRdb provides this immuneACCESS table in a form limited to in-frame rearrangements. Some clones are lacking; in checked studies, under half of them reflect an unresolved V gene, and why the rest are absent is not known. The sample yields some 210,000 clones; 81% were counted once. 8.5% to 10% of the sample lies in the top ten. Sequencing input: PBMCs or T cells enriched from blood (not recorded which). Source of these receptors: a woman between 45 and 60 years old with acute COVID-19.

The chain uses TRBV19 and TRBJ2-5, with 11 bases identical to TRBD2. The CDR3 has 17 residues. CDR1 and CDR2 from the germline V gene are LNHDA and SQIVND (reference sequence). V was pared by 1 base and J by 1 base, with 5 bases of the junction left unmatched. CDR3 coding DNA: TGTGCCAGTAGTATAGCCCTAGCGGGGGGCCCCCAAGAGACCCAGTACTTC. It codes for CASSIALAGGPQETQYF.

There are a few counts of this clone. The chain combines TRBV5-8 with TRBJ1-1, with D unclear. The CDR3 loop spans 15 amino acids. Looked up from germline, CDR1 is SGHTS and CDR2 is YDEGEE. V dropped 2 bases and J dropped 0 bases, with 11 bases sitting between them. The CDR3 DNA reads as TGTGCCAGCAGCTTTCGAACAGCCATGAACACTGAAGCTTTCTTT. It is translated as CASSFRTAMNTEAFF. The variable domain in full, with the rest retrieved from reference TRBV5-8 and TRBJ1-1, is EAGVTQSPTHLIKTRGQQATLRCSPISGHTSVYWYQQALGLGLQFLLWYDEGEERNRGNFPPRFSGRQFPNYSSELNVNALELEDSALYLCASSFRTAMNTEAFFGQGTRLTVV.

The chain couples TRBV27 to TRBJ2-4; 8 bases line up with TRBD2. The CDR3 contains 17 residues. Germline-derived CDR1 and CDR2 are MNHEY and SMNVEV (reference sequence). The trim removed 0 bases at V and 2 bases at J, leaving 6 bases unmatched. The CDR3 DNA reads TGTGCCAGCAGTTTATCCTCGGGAGGGATGTCCAAAAACATTCAGTACTTC. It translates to CASSLSSGGMSKNIQYF.

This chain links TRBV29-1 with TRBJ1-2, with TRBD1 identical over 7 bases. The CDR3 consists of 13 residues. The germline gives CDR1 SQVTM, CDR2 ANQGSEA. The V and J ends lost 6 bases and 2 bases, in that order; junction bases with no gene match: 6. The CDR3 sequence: CSVAQGQNYGYTF. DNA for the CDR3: TGCAGCGTAGCGCAGGGACAGAACTATGGCTACACCTTC.

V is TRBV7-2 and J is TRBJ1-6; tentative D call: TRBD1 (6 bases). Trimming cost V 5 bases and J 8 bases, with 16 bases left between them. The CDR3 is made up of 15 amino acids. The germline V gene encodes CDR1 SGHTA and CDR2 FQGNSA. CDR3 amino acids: CASSPRSRGDSPLHF. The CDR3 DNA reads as TGTGCCAGCAGCCCTCGGTCCAGGGGAGATTCACCCCTCCACTTT.

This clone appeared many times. CDR3 sequence: CASSEDGVLYEQYF. For the CDR3, the DNA is TGTGCCAGCAGTGAAGACGGAGTTCTCTACGAGCAGTACTTC. This chain connects TRBV6-1 to TRBJ2-7; no clear D. Trimming stripped 1 base from V and 3 bases from J, with 10 bases between. The CDR3 has 14 residues. Germline V gives CDR1 MNHNS, CDR2 SASEGT.

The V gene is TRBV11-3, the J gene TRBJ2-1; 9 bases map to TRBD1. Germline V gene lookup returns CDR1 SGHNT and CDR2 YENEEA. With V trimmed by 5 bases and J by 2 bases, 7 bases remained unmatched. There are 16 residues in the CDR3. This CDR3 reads CASSQLGQGPYNEQFF. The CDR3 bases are TGTGCCAGCAGCCAACTAGGACAGGGGCCCTACAATGAGCAGTTCTTC.

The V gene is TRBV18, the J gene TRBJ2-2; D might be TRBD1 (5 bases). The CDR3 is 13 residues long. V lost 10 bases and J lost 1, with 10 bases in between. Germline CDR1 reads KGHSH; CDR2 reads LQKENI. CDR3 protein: CATSQGNTGELFF. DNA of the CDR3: TGTGCCACCTCTCAGGGGAACACCGGGGAGCTGTTTTTT. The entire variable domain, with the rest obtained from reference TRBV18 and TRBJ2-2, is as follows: NAGVMQNPRHLVRRRGQEARLRCSPMKGHSHVYWYRQLPEEGLKFMVYLQKENIIDESGMPKERFSAEFPKEGPSILRIQQVVRGDSAAYFCATSQGNTGELFFGEGSRLTVL.

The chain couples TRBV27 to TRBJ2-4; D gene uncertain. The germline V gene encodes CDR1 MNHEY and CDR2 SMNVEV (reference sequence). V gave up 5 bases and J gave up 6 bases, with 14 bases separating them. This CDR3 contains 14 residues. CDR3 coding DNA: TGTGCCAGCAGTCTGACAAATACTCCAAACATTCAGTACTTC. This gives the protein CASSLTNTPNIQYF.

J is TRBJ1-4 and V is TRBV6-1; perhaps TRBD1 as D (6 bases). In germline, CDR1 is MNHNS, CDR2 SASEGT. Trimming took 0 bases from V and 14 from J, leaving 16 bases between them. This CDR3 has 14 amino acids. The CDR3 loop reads CASSEALRGDMLFF. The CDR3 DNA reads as TGTGCCAGCAGTGAAGCGCTTCGTGGGGACATGCTGTTTTTT.

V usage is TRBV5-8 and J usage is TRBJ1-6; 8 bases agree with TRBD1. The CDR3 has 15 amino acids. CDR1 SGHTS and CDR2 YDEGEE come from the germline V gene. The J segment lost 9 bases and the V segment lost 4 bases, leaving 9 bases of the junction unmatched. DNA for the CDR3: TGTGCCAGCAGCAGTGGACAGGGAGGGGTTTCACCCCTCCACTTT. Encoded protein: CASSSGQGGVSPLHF.

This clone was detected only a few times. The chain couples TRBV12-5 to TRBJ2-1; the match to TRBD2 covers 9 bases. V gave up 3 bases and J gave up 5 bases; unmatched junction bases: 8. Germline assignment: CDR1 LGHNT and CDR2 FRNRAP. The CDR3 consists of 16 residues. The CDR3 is CASGFGGLARDNEQFF. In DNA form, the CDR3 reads TGTGCTAGTGGTTTCGGAGGACTAGCGCGGGACAATGAGCAGTTCTTC.

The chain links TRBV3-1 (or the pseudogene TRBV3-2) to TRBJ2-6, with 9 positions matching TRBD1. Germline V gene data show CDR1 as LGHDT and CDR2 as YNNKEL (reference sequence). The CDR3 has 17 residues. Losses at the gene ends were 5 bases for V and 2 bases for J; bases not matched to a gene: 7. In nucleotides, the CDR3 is TGTGCCAGCAGCTTGGGGACAGGGAGTGCTGGGGCCAACGTCCTGACTTTC. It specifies CASSLGTGSAGANVLTF.

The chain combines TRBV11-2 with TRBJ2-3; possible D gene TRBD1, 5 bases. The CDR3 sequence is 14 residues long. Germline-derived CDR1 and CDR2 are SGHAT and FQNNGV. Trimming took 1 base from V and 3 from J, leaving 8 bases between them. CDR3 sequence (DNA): TGTGCCAGCAGCTTAGCTCAGGGAACAGATACGCAGTATTTT. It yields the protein CASSLAQGTDTQYF.

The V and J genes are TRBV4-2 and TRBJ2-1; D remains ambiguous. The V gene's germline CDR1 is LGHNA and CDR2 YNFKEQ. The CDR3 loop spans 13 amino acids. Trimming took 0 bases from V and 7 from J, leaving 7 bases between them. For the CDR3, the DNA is TGTGCCAGCAGCCAAGATGCGCTGAATGAGCAGTTCTTC. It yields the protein CASSQDALNEQFF.

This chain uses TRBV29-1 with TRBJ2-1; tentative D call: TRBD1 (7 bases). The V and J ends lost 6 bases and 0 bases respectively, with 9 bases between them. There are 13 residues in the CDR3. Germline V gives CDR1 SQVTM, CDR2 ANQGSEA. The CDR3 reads CSVQGGSYNEQFF. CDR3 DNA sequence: TGCAGCGTCCAGGGGGGCTCCTACAATGAGCAGTTCTTC.

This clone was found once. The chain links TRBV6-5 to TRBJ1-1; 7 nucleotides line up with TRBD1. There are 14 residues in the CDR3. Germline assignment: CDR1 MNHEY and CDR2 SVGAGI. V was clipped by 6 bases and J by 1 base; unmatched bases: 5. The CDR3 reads CASRKGQSNTEAFF. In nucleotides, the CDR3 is TGTGCCAGCAGAAAGGGACAGTCGAACACTGAAGCTTTCTTT.

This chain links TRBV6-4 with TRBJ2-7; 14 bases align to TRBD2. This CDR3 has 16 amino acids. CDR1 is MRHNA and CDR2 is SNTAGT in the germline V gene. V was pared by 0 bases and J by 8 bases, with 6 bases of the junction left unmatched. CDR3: CASSDSGTSGSQQQYF. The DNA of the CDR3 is TGTGCCAGCAGTGACTCCGGGACTAGCGGGAGCCAGCAGCAGTACTTC.

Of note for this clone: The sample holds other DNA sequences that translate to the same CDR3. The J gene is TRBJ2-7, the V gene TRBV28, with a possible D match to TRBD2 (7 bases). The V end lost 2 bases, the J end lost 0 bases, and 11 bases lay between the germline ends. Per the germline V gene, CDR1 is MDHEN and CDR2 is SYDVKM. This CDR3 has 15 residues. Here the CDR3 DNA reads TGTGCCAGCAGTTTAACAGGGAGGGCCTCCTACGAGCAGTACTTC. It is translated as CASSLTGRASYEQYF.

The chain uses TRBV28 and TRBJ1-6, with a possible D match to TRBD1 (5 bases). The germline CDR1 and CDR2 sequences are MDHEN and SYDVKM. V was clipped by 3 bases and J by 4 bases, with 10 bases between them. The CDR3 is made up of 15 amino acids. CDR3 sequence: CASSLAQVYNSPLHF. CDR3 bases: TGTGCCAGCAGTTTGGCACAGGTGTATAATTCACCCCTCCACTTT.

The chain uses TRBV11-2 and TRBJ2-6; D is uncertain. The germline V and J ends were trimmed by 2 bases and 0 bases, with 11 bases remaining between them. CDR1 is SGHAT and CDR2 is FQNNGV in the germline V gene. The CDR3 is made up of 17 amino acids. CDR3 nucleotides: TGTGCCAGCAGCTTACCCGGGTCACTCTCTGGGGCCAACGTCCTGACTTTC. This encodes CASSLPGSLSGANVLTF. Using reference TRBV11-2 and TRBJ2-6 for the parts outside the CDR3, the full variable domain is EAGVAQSPRYKIIEKRQSVAFWCNPISGHATLYWYQQILGQGPKLLIQFQNNGVVDDSQLPKDRFSAERLKGVDSTLKIQPAKLEDSAVYLCASSLPGSLSGANVLTFGAGSRLTVL.

The CDR3 protein is CASSFRGRGLNSPLHF. CDR3 bases: TGTGCCAGCAGCTTCCGAGGCAGGGGTTTGAATTCACCCCTCCACTTT. The gene calls are TRBV7-3 and TRBJ1-6; TRBD1 might be the D (6 bases). Germline V lookup: CDR1 SGHTA, CDR2 FQGTGA. The CDR3 is made up of 16 amino acids. The ends were cut back, 3 bases at V and 7 bases at J, with 16 bases in the middle.

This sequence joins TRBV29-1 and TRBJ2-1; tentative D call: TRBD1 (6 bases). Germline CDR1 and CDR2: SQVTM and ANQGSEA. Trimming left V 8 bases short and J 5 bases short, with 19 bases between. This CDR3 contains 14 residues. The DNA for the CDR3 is TGCAGCCAGAACAGGGTGGAAACACACAATGAGCAGTTCTTC. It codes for CSQNRVETHNEQFF.

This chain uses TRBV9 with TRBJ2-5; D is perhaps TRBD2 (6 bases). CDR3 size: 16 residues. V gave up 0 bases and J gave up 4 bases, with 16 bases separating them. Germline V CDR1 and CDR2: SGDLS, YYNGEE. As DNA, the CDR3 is TGTGCCAGCAGCGTAGTCCCTGCGGGGTTGACAGAGACCCAGTACTTC. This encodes CASSVVPAGLTETQYF.